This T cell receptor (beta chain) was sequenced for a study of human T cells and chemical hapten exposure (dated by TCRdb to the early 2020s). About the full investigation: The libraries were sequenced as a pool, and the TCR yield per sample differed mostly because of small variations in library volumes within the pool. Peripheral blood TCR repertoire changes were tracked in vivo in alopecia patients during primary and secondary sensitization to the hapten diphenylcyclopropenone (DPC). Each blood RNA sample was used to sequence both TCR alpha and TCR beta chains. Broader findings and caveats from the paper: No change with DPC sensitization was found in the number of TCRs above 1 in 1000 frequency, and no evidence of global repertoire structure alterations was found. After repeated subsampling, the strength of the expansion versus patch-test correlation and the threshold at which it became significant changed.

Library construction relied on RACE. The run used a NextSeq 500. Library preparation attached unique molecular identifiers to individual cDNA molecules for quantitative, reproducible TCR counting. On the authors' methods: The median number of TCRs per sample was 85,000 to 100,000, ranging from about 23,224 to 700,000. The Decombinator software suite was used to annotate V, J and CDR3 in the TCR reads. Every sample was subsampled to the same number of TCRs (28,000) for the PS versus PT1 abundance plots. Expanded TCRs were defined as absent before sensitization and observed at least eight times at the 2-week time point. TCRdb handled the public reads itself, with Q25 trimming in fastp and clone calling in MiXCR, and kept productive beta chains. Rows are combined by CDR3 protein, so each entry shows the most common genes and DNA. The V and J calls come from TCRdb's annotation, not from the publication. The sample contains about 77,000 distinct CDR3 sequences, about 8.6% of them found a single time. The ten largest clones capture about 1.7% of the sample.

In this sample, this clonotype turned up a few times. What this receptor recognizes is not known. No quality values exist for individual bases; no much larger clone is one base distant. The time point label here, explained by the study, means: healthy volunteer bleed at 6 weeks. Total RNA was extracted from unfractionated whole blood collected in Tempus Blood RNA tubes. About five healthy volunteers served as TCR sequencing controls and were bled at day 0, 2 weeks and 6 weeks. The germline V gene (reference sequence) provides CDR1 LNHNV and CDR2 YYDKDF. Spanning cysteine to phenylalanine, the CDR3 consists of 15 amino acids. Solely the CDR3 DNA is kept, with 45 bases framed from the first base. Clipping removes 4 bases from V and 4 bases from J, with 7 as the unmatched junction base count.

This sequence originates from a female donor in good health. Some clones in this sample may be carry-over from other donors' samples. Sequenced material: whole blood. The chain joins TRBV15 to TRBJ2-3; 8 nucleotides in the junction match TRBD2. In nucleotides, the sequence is TGTGCCACCAGCAATGGCGGGGGGTTAGCAGATACGCAGTATTTT. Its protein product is CATSNGGGLADTQYF.